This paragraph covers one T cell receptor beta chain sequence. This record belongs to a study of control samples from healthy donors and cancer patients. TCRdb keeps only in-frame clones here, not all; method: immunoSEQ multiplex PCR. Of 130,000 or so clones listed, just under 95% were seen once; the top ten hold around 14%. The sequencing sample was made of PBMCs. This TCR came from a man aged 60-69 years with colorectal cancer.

This CDR3 is CSVGREETQYF. The CDR3 nucleotides are TGCAGCGTTGGGAGAGAAGAGACCCAGTACTTC. The genes are TRBV29-1 and TRBJ2-5; unclear D gene. Between the trimmed V and J ends, which lost 4 bases and 3 bases, there was a span of 6 bases. Germline V gives CDR1 SQVTM, CDR2 ANQGSEA. The length of the CDR3 is 11 residues. Using reference TRBV29-1 and TRBJ2-5 for the parts outside the CDR3, the full variable domain is SAVISQKPSRDICQRGTSLTIQCQVDSQVTMMFWYRQQPGQSLTLIATANQGSEATYESGFVIDKFPISRPNLTFSTLTVSNMSPEDSSIYLCSVGREETQYFGPGTRLLVL.